This TCR beta chain was recovered during a study of blood T cell repertoires in COVID-19. The overall study: There were acute and convalescent COVID-19 samples, and they came from the United States, Italy and Spain. The analysed material was cDNA or gDNA that came from T cells, B-cell-depleted T cells, or PBMCs.

Authors' processing steps: For nucleated cells, counts were estimated from reference gene primer amplification. Data came from immunoSEQ multiplex PCR; TCRdb stores just in-frame clones and leaves some out. V, J and clone size were drawn from that table, and D and trimming were deduced from the DNA. The sample records fewer than 180,000 clones, 65% to 90% being singletons. The junction had 10 bases not matched to a gene; V was cut back by 5 bases and J by 7 bases. The germline gives CDR1 SEHNR, CDR2 FQNEAQ (reference sequence). The CDR3 is made up of 14 amino acids. The sequencing sample was made of peripheral blood. The J gene is TRBJ2-7, the V gene TRBV7-9; 8 nucleotides match TRBD1. This TCR was sampled from a man aged 65 to 85 with acute or convalescent COVID-19. The CDR3 DNA reads TGTGCCAGCAGCCGACAGGGGTCAGTGGGTGAGCAGTACTTC. It specifies CASSRQGSVGEQYF.